These 28 T cell receptor beta chains originate from one sample sequenced in a study of T cell repertoires in cytomegalovirus infection. In TCRdb, the reads were re-called with MiXCR into one record per CDR3 protein. This table holds around 490,000 distinct CDR3 sequences, around 27% found once. Sequenced input: PBMCs. The receptors were sampled from a human donor in good health (CMV status not recorded). Some clones in this sample may be carry-over from other donors' samples.

This clonotype showed up many times. V is TRBV7-2 and J is TRBJ2-7; D not certain. This CDR3 is built from 12 residues. V was shortened by 2 bases and J by 6 bases, with 8 bases between the two germline ends. Looked up from germline, CDR1 is SGHTA and CDR2 is FQGNSA. CDR3 DNA: TGTGCCAGCAGCTTATCCAACCTCGAGCAGTACTTC. Residues: CASSLSNLEQYF.

The chain has TRBV4-3 and TRBJ1-6; 11 nucleotides agree with TRBD1. This CDR3 comprises 17 residues. The V and J ends lost 3 bases and 8 bases, in that order; junction bases with no gene match: 9. Germline V gene sequence: CDR1 LGHNA, CDR2 YSLEER. CDR3 sequence: CASSQDGTGGRDSPLHF. In nucleotides, the CDR3 is TGCGCCAGCAGCCAGGACGGGACAGGGGGACGAGATTCACCCCTCCACTTT.

V is TRBV6-2 or TRBV6-3 and J is TRBJ1-1; D unclear. The CDR3 spans 12 residues. With 6 bases removed from V and 1 base from J, the gap between germline ends came to 6 bases. The germline V gene has CDR1 MNHEY and CDR2 SVGEGT. The CDR3 sequence is CASRRGNTEAFF. The CDR3 DNA is TGTGCCAGCAGACGAGGGAACACTGAAGCTTTCTTT.

This clonotype was observed a few times. This chain joins TRBV25-1 and TRBJ2-1; D call uncertain. V dropped 1 base and J dropped 4 bases, with 8 bases sitting between them. CDR3 length equals 14 residues. Per germline, CDR1 MGHDK and CDR2 SYGVNS. For the CDR3, the DNA is TGTGCCAGCAGTGAATTAGGGCCTTACAATGAGCAGTTCTTC. As protein: CASSELGPYNEQFF.

The V and J genes are TRBV5-4 and TRBJ2-1, with D perhaps matching TRBD2 (5 bases). There are 15 residues in the CDR3. Germline assignment: CDR1 SGHNT and CDR2 YYREEE (reference sequence). The V and J ends lost 2 bases and 5 bases respectively, with 14 bases between them. CDR3 nucleotides: TGTGCCAGCAGCTTTCTAGCTGAACCGAACAATGAGCAGTTCTTC. It translates to CASSFLAEPNNEQFF.

This clonotype turned up a few times. The chain combines TRBV5-4 with TRBJ1-5; no firm D call. Germline V gene data show CDR1 as SGHNT and CDR2 as YYREEE (reference sequence). This CDR3 region has 15 residues. V was trimmed by 0 bases and J by 3 bases, leaving 10 bases between them. CDR3 region: CASSLDTGINQPQHF. Written as DNA, the CDR3 is TGTGCCAGCAGCTTGGACACTGGAATCAATCAGCCCCAGCATTTT. The entire variable domain, with the rest obtained from reference TRBV5-4 and TRBJ1-5, is as follows: ETGVTQSPTHLIKTRGQQVTLRCSSQSGHNTVSWYQQALGQGPQFIFQYYREEENGRGNFPPRFSGLQFPNYSSELNVNALELDDSALYLCASSLDTGINQPQHFGDGTRLSIL.

The chain carries TRBV6-2 or TRBV6-3 and TRBJ1-2, with D unclear. The CDR3 contains 14 residues. The V gene lost 5 bases and the J gene lost 4 bases, with 14 bases spanning the gap. CDR1 is MNHEY, CDR2 SVGEGT, per germline. CDR3 sequence (DNA): TGTGCCAGCAGTACCGGCTCTACCGTCTATGGCTACACCTTC. This sequence encodes CASSTGSTVYGYTF.

This clonotype was seen at least ten times. The V and J genes are TRBV12-3 or TRBV12-4 and TRBJ2-3; D remains unclear. The CDR3 totals 15 residues. With 5 bases removed from V and 0 bases from J, the gap between germline ends came to 12 bases. The CDR3 DNA reads TGTGCCAGCAGTACAGAAAGAGAAAGCACAGATACGCAGTATTTT. Its translation: CASSTERESTDTQYF.

This chain uses TRBV6-5 with TRBJ2-1; TRBD2 aligns across 14 bases. The CDR3 contains 18 residues. Germline CDR1 is MNHEY and CDR2 is SVGAGI. With 2 bases clipped from V and 7 bases from J, the junction kept 10 bases outside the gene matches. CDR3 protein: CASSYLGLAGVRVNEQFF. The DNA of the CDR3 is TGTGCCAGCAGTTACCTGGGACTAGCGGGAGTGAGGGTGAATGAGCAGTTCTTC.

The genes are TRBV28 and TRBJ2-7, with TRBD2 identical over 13 bases. J lost 4 bases, V lost 7 bases, and 7 bases had no gene match. The germline gives CDR1 MDHEN, CDR2 SYDVKM. This CDR3 comprises 15 residues. The CDR3 spells CASTYRTSGSYEQYF. CDR3 sequence (DNA): TGTGCCAGCACCTATCGGACTAGCGGGAGTTACGAGCAGTACTTC. Full variable domain (rest looked up from reference TRBV28 and TRBJ2-7): DVKVTQSSRYLVKRTGEKVFLECVQDMDHENMFWYRQDPGLGLRLIYFSYDVKMKEKGDIPEGYSVSREKKERFSLILESASTNQTSMYLCASTYRTSGSYEQYFGPGTRLTVT.

J is TRBJ2-1 and V is TRBV7-2, with 13 positions matching TRBD2. The length of the CDR3 is 16 residues. Per germline, CDR1 SGHTA and CDR2 FQGNSA. V shed 5 bases, J shed 7 bases, and the junction held 8 bases outside the gene matches. This CDR3 reads CASSHRTSGSVNEQFF. CDR3 DNA: TGTGCCAGCAGCCATAGGACTAGCGGGAGCGTAAATGAGCAGTTCTTC.

The table lists this clonotype with many counts. V usage is TRBV7-2 and J usage is TRBJ1-4; 9 nucleotides align to TRBD1. V lost 3 bases and J lost 5; bases outside the gene matches: 1. From germline, CDR1 is SGHTA and CDR2 FQGNSA. There are 14 residues in the CDR3. CDR3 bases: TGTGCCAGCAGCTTCGGGACAGGGAATGAAAAACTGTTTTTT. Protein sequence: CASSFGTGNEKLFF.

At least ten counts were recorded for this clonotype. This chain uses TRBV7-9 with TRBJ1-1; D is unresolved. Germline V CDR1 and CDR2: SEHNR, FQNEAQ (reference sequence). The CDR3 is made up of 12 amino acids. V was trimmed by 6 bases and J by 8 bases, leaving 13 bases between them. This CDR3 reads CASRYDTGEAFF. DNA for the CDR3: TGTGCCAGCAGATATGACACTGGCGAAGCTTTCTTT.

This sequence joins TRBV15 and TRBJ1-2, with TRBD1 as a possible D gene (6 bases). The CDR3 sequence is 17 residues long. Looked up from germline, CDR1 is LNHNV and CDR2 is YYDKDF (reference sequence). V was pared by 0 bases and J by 6 bases, with 20 bases between. Here the CDR3 DNA reads TGTGCCACCAGCAGAGAAGGGCAGGGAGTGGAGGGGGATGGCTACACCTTC. Its translation is CATSREGQGVEGDGYTF.

This clonotype was recorded a few times. The rearrangement uses TRBV19 and TRBJ2-1; 11 nucleotides line up with TRBD2. V lost 4 bases to trimming and J lost 8 bases; unmatched junction nucleotides: 16. This CDR3 is built from 18 residues. Germline V gives CDR1 LNHDA, CDR2 SQIVND (reference sequence). This CDR3 is CASSTPSPGSGRADEQFF. The DNA of the CDR3 is TGTGCCAGTAGTACACCCTCCCCGGGTAGCGGGAGGGCGGATGAGCAGTTCTTC.

The V gene is TRBV18, the J gene TRBJ1-1; 9 bases fit TRBD1. The CDR3 spans 15 residues. Losses at the gene ends were 5 bases for V and 2 bases for J; bases not matched to a gene: 6. In germline, CDR1 is KGHSH, CDR2 LQKENI. CDR3 in DNA: TGTGCCAGCTCAGCCACAGGGGGCTTAAACACTGAAGCTTTCTTT. Protein sequence: CASSATGGLNTEAFF. The variable domain in full, completed from reference TRBV18 and TRBJ1-1, reads NAGVMQNPRHLVRRRGQEARLRCSPMKGHSHVYWYRQLPEEGLKFMVYLQKENIIDESGMPKERFSAEFPKEGPSILRIQQVVRGDSAAYFCASSATGGLNTEAFFGQGTRLTVV.

CDR3 protein: CSVIPDQETQYF. Written as DNA, the CDR3 is TGCAGCGTGATCCCGGACCAAGAGACCCAGTACTTC. The genes are TRBV29-1 and TRBJ2-5; D remains ambiguous. V lost 6 bases, J lost 0 bases, and 8 bases lay in between. CDR1 and CDR2 (germline): SQVTM, ANQGSEA. The CDR3 extends over 12 amino acids. The full variable domain, with the rest looked up from reference TRBV29-1 and TRBJ2-5, is SAVISQKPSRDICQRGTSLTIQCQVDSQVTMMFWYRQQPGQSLTLIATANQGSEATYESGFVIDKFPISRPNLTFSTLTVSNMSPEDSSIYLCSVIPDQETQYFGPGTRLLVL.

The chain links TRBV27 to TRBJ2-7; 8 nucleotides agree with TRBD2. The CDR3 extends over 14 amino acids. Germline lookup yields CDR1 MNHEY and CDR2 SMNVEV (reference sequence). J gave up 6 bases and V 3 bases, and 7 bases lay outside the gene matches. The CDR3 here is CASSFSRGGREQYF. The CDR3 DNA reads TGTGCCAGCAGTTTTTCTCGGGGGGGGCGCGAGCAGTACTTC.

This clonotype was counted a few times. The gene calls are TRBV11-2 and TRBJ2-1; D is unclear. The V gene's germline CDR1 is SGHAT and CDR2 FQNNGV. The CDR3 contains 14 residues. Trimming removed 1 base at V and 5 bases at J, with 9 bases between. CDR3 sequence reads: CASSLAIGNNEQFF. For the CDR3, the DNA is TGTGCCAGCAGCTTAGCCATAGGGAACAATGAGCAGTTCTTC.

This clonotype was seen a handful of times. The V and J genes are TRBV5-4 and TRBJ2-7, with 12 nucleotides matching TRBD2. The V gene end was trimmed by 1 base and the J gene end by 3 bases; junction bases not matched to a gene: 5. This CDR3 contains 16 residues. The germline CDR1 and CDR2 sequences are SGHNT and YYREEE (reference sequence). CDR3 region: CASSLWTSGTIYEQYF. The DNA of the CDR3 is TGTGCCAGCAGCTTGTGGACTAGCGGGACAATCTACGAGCAGTACTTC. The full variable domain, completed using reference TRBV5-4 and TRBJ2-7, is ETGVTQSPTHLIKTRGQQVTLRCSSQSGHNTVSWYQQALGQGPQFIFQYYREEENGRGNFPPRFSGLQFPNYSSELNVNALELDDSALYLCASSLWTSGTIYEQYFGPGTRLTVT.

This chain joins TRBV7-9 and TRBJ2-1; no reliable D call. Deletions cut 1 base from V and 8 bases from J, with 15 bases between. The CDR3 consists of 15 residues. Germline V gene sequence: CDR1 SEHNR, CDR2 FQNEAQ (reference sequence). The CDR3 DNA sequence: TGTGCCAGCAGCTTAGGAGCGTCTACCTTCGATGAGCAGTTCTTC. Translation gives CASSLGASTFDEQFF.

This clonotype has just a few counts. The V and J genes are TRBV20-1 and TRBJ2-1, with 9 bases identical to TRBD2. Germline CDR1 reads DFQATT; CDR2 reads SNEGSKA (reference sequence). This CDR3 comprises 15 residues. The V segment lost 0 bases and the J segment 4 bases; nucleotides outside the gene matches: 4. For the CDR3, the DNA is TGCAGTGCTAGAGATCGGAGCGGGAGGTACAATGAGCAGTTCTTC. Translated, it gives CSARDRSGRYNEQFF.

This clonotype was seen a few times. The chain combines TRBV12-3 or TRBV12-4 with TRBJ1-2, with D hard to call. Trimming stripped 3 bases from V and 8 bases from J, with 13 bases between. The CDR3 extends over 13 amino acids. Here the CDR3 DNA reads TGTGCCAGCAGTTTTGGTCCGTTCGAGGGCTACACCTTC. Translated, it gives CASSFGPFEGYTF.

This clonotype came up a few times. The chain links TRBV19 to TRBJ2-3; TRBD1 matches 8 bases. The CDR3 contains 13 residues. Germline V gene sequence: CDR1 LNHDA, CDR2 SQIVND (reference sequence). Trimming took 7 bases from V and 4 from J; bases not matched to a gene: 4. For the CDR3, the DNA is TGTGCCAGTAAACTACAGGGGGCAGATACGCAGTATTTT. As protein: CASKLQGADTQYF.

This clonotype was observed a few times. The V and J genes are TRBV28 and TRBJ2-7, with TRBD2 identical over 8 bases. The length of the CDR3 is 15 residues. Germline lookup yields CDR1 MDHEN and CDR2 SYDVKM. The V gene end was trimmed by 8 bases and the J gene end by 4 bases; junction bases not matched to a gene: 13. The CDR3 protein is CASRGPGLGGYEQYV. Written as DNA, the CDR3 is TGTGCCAGCCGCGGTCCGGGACTAGGGGGATACGAGCAGTACGTC.

The V call is TRBV10-3, the J call TRBJ2-7; maybe TRBD1 (5 bases). CDR1 and CDR2 from the germline V gene are ENHRY and SYGVKD. This CDR3 has 13 amino acids. Trimming cost V 8 bases and J 0 bases, with 11 bases left between them. CDR3 sequence: CAILSGISYEQYV. The CDR3 nucleotides read TGTGCCATCCTATCAGGGATCTCCTACGAGCAGTACGTC.

The sample holds a few counts of this clonotype. The chain links TRBV10-1 to TRBJ1-1; 9 nucleotides line up with TRBD1. Germline V lookup: CDR1 WNHNN, CDR2 SYGVQD (reference sequence). This CDR3 region has 15 residues. J was trimmed by 2 bases and V by 5 bases; bases with no gene match: 6. DNA for the CDR3: TGCGCCAGCAGTAAAGGGACAGGGACCAACACTGAAGCTTTCTTT. Protein product: CASSKGTGTNTEAFF.

This clonotype was counted ten times or more. The V and J genes are TRBV7-2 and TRBJ2-5; 12 bases are shared with TRBD2. The germline V gene encodes CDR1 SGHTA and CDR2 FQGNSA. The V gene end was trimmed by 5 bases and the J gene end by 1 base; junction bases not matched to a gene: 5. The CDR3 has 16 residues. CDR3 sequence (DNA): TGTGCCAGCAGCCGAGGGACTAGCGGGTTCCAAGAGACCCAGTACTTC. It translates to CASSRGTSGFQETQYF.